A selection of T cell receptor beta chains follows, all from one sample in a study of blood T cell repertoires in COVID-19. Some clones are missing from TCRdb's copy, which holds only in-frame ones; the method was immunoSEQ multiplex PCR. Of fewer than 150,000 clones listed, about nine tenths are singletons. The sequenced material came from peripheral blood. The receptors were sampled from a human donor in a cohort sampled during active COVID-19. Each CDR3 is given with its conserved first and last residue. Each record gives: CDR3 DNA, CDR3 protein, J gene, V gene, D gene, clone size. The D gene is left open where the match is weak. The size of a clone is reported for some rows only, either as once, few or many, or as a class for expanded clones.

TGTGCCAGCAGCCGACGGGGCGCGGGGCTGGGAAACACCATATATTTT,CASSRRGAGLGNTIYF,TRBJ1-3,TRBV13,NA,once
TGCGCCAGCAGTCCCCTCACCGGGGGGAGAAACGAGCAGTACTTC,CASSPLTGGRNEQYF,TRBJ2-7,TRBV5-1,TRBD2,NA
TGTGCCACCAGCAGGGGCAGGGGGGCTTATCAGCCCCAGCATTTT,CATSRGRGAYQPQHF,TRBJ1-5,TRBV15,TRBD1,NA
TGTGCCAGCAGCTCAAGAAGGCTAGCGGGGAGCTACGAGCAGTACTTC,CASSSRRLAGSYEQYF,TRBJ2-7,TRBV7-8,TRBD2,NA
TGTGCCAGCAGTTTATGGCTTACAGGGGGCGGCGGGGAGCTGTTTTTT,CASSLWLTGGGGELFF,TRBJ2-2,TRBV27,TRBD1,NA
TGTGCCAGCAGTTACGCAAGGGCAGGGTGGAATGAGCAGTTCTTC,CASSYARAGWNEQFF,TRBJ2-1,TRBV6-2/TRBV6-3,NA,NA
TGTGCCAGCAGCTTGCCCCCACAAGGGGGCGTTACTGAAGCTTTCTTT,CASSLPPQGGVTEAFF,TRBJ1-1,TRBV5-4,TRBD1,once
TGTGCCACCAGCAGAGATTTAGGGACAGCTTACGAGCAGTACTTC,CATSRDLGTAYEQYF,TRBJ2-7,TRBV15,TRBD1,NA
TGTGCCAGCAGTGATACAGGAGCCACCTTC,CASSDTGATF,TRBJ1-2,TRBV6-1,NA,NA
TGTGCCACCCCACGGGAGGGAGAGCAGTACTTC,CATPREGEQYF,TRBJ2-7,TRBV15,TRBD2,NA